The rows below give T cell receptor beta chains drawn from one sample of a study of blood T cell repertoires in COVID-19. This table comes from immunoSEQ multiplex PCR, and its TCRdb copy is limited to in-frame clones, with some not included. This sample has about 200,000 clones, with 94% found just once. Sequencing was performed on peripheral blood. The receptors derive from a man aged 30-40 years with COVID-19, enrolled during active disease. Both conserved end residues are trimmed from each CDR3. A row's size may be missing; if present it is once, few, many or a size class.

>NA|TRBJ1-1|TRBV3-1/TRBV3-2
ASSKRPSLVKNTEAF
>NA|TRBJ2-4|TRBV6-1
ASSEVMGQAILAKNIQY
>NA|TRBJ1-3|TRBV24-1
ATSDQDRGPGNTIY
>NA|TRBJ1-6|TRBV30
AWSDSNNSPLH
>NA|TRBJ1-3|TRBV10-3
AISDTAGVGNTIY
>NA|TRBJ1-3|TRBV30
AWSVLGGHNGNTIY
>once|TRBJ2-5|TRBV30
AWSNLLAGGRETQY
>NA|TRBJ1-2|TRBV12-3/TRBV12-4
ASRLDRGNGYT
>NA|TRBJ1-2|TRBV30
AWNPTRSYGYT
>NA|TRBJ1-3|TRBV5-1
ASSLAFGSGNTIY
>NA|TRBJ2-1|TRBV11-2
ASSQLAGSSYNEQF
>NA|TRBJ2-5|TRBV6-5
ASMAGGQETQY
>NA|TRBJ2-5|TRBV5-1
ASSLHRGPETQY
>NA|TRBJ1-1|TRBV28
ASAGPLNTEAF
>NA|TRBJ1-3|TRBV5-1
ASSLGQGAAGNTIY
>NA|TRBJ1-4|TRBV10-3
AISEFGTGNEKLF
>NA|TRBJ1-1|TRBV5-1
ASSSGQVEENTEAF
>NA|TRBJ1-1|TRBV7-9
ASSLDSGGNTEAF
>few|TRBJ2-3|TRBV4-1
ASSQGGDLGTDTQY
>NA|TRBJ1-1|TRBV30
AWSVQGNTEAF
>NA|TRBJ2-2|TRBV10-1
ASSESGLAETTGELF
>once|TRBJ1-2|TRBV11-2
ASSPRPGKSWADYGYT
>NA|TRBJ1-1|TRBV12-3/TRBV12-4
ASRQGSTTEAF
>NA|TRBJ1-4|TRBV2
ASSEAPPRKV
>NA|TRBJ2-7|TRBV10-3
AISGLAGANSYEQY
>NA|TRBJ2-1|TRBV7-9
ASSPPAGGRDEQF
>NA|TRBJ2-7|TRBV7-6
ASSITTGTGGLYEQY
>NA|TRBJ1-2|TRBV5-1
ASSLDGGPYGYT
>NA|TRBJ2-5|TRBV5-1
ASSAEPGGAETQY
>NA|TRBJ1-4|TRBV19
ASREGQSTNEKLF